Following are 24 T cell receptor beta chains from one sample sequenced in a study of read filtering for tumor transcriptome and immune sequencing. The library was built from roughly 400 ng RNA with molecular barcoded adaptors for alpha/delta and beta/gamma chains. Using its own MiXCR run on the reads, TCRdb lists one record per CDR3 protein. The sample lists 100,000 to 150,000 distinct CDR3 sequences; 10% to 15% were seen once. The source material was a population of CD138-negative cells sorted from bone marrow. These receptors originate from a donor older than 35 with multiple myeloma.

This clonotype was counted many times. The chain is built from TRBV5-1 and TRBJ1-4; 8 bases are a match to TRBD1. The ends lost 4 bases at V and 8 bases at J; junction bases unmatched: 4. The CDR3 is 13 residues long. The V gene's germline CDR1 is SGHRS and CDR2 YFSETQ. CDR3 sequence reads: CASSNGQGEKLFF. The CDR3 DNA reads TGCGCCAGCAGCAACGGACAGGGAGAAAAACTGTTTTTT.

This clonotype was counted between two and nine times. A much more abundant neighbour one base away suggests this may be a read error. This chain connects TRBV5-1 to TRBJ2-1; 7 bases agree with TRBD2. Per the germline V gene, CDR1 is SGHRS and CDR2 is YFSETQ. CDR3 length: 14 amino acids. CDR3 in DNA: TGCGCCAGCTCCCTAGCGGACGTCTACAATGAGCAGTCCTTC. It is translated as CASSLADVYNEQSF.

Ten or more counts support this clonotype. The junction departs from germline at one end; a sequencing error may be responsible. The chain recombines TRBV5-1 with TRBJ1-2, with D unclear. CDR1 is SGHRS, CDR2 YFSETQ, per germline. CDR3 size: 14 residues. CDR3 coding DNA: TGCTCCAGCAGCCCACCCCGAGACGCTACCGGCTACACCTTC. Amino acids: CSSSPPRDATGYTF.

This clonotype was seen ten or more times. This chain links TRBV7-2 with TRBJ2-1; no definite D call. The CDR3 extends over 16 amino acids. Trimming took 0 bases from V and 8 from J, leaving 17 bases between them. Germline CDR1 is SGHTA and CDR2 is FQGNSA. Written as DNA, the CDR3 is TGTGCCAGCAGCTTAGCGACGGGCCGCCTTTTCTATGAGCAGTTCTTC. Amino acid sequence: CASSLATGRLFYEQFF.

This clonotype was seen repeatedly, ten times or more. This chain uses TRBV28 with TRBJ1-5, with D uncertain. Germline loops: CDR1 MDHEN, CDR2 SYDVKM. The CDR3 consists of 12 residues. V was cut by 3 bases and J by 7 bases, with 7 bases left in between. This CDR3 reads CASSFQDQPQHF. In nucleotides, the CDR3 is TGTGCCAGCAGTTTTCAAGACCAGCCCCAGCATTTT.

Comments on this clonotype: This sequence may be a read error, since a much larger clone differs from it by one base. The chain links TRBV7-9 to TRBJ2-1; 7 bases match TRBD2. The length of the CDR3 is 15 residues. Germline loops: CDR1 SEHNR, CDR2 FQNEAQ (reference sequence). The DNA of the CDR3 is TGTGCCAGCAGCTTAAGCGGGGTGGAGGGTAATGAGCTGTTCTTC. It codes for CASSLSGVEGNELFF.

This clonotype was observed many times. The genes are TRBV7-2 and TRBJ2-1; 11 nucleotides match TRBD2. The CDR3 is 20 amino acids. Germline lookup yields CDR1 SGHTA and CDR2 FQGNSA. Unmatched junction bases numbered 13, after V lost 3 bases and J lost 0 bases. The CDR3 nucleotides read TGTGCCAGCAGCTTGCCTAGCGGGGGGCCCTCTCGAGGCTCCTACAATGAGCAGTTCTTC. Residues: CASSLPSGGPSRGSYNEQFF.

This clonotype was observed many times. The genes are TRBV7-9 and TRBJ2-1; 10 nucleotides match TRBD2. Germline-derived CDR1 and CDR2 are SEHNR and FQNEAQ (reference sequence). This CDR3 contains 18 residues. J was trimmed by 4 bases and V by 1 base; bases with no gene match: 10. CDR3 protein: CASSLVGLAGVSYNEQFF. In nucleotides, the CDR3 is TGTGCCAGCAGCTTAGTTGGCCTAGCGGGAGTTTCATACAATGAGCAGTTCTTC.

The chain is built from TRBV7-2 and TRBJ2-7, with D possibly called TRBD1 or TRBD2 (5 bases each). CDR3 length: 12 residues. V shed 1 base and J shed 11 bases, with 12 bases lying between them. Per the germline V gene, CDR1 is SGHTA and CDR2 is FQGNSA. CDR3 region: CASSLGQGSEYF. Written as DNA, the CDR3 is TGTGCCAGCAGCTTAGGGCAGGGTAGCGAGTACTTC.

This clonotype was found many times. This rearrangement joins TRBV25-1 to TRBJ2-1; 10 bases align to TRBD2. CDR3 length equals 15 residues. Germline V gene data show CDR1 as MGHDK and CDR2 as SYGVNS. After removal of 5 bases from V and 8 bases from J, the junction contained 9 bases not matched to a gene. CDR3 nucleotide sequence: TGTGCCAGCAGTTTCCCTAGCGGGAGTCACGATGAGCAGTTCTTC. As protein: CASSFPSGSHDEQFF.

The chain carries TRBV7-8 and TRBJ1-6; D unclear. With 4 bases removed from V and 6 bases from J, the gap between germline ends came to 4 bases. Germline V lookup: CDR1 SGHVS, CDR2 FQNEAQ. This CDR3 has 12 amino acids. The CDR3 region has the DNA TGTGCCAGCAGCTATGTTAATTCACCCCTCCACTTT. This sequence encodes CASSYVNSPLHF.

The J gene is TRBJ1-6, the V gene TRBV2; D ambiguous. Trimming took 0 bases from V and 9 from J, leaving 6 bases between them. Germline values: CDR1 SNHLY, CDR2 FYNNEI. This CDR3 is 13 amino acids long. The CDR3 DNA is TGTGCCAGCAGTGAAGCGTATGGTTCACCCCTCCACTTT. This gives the protein CASSEAYGSPLHF.

The chain links TRBV5-1 to TRBJ2-7; maybe TRBD2 (7 bases). CDR3 length equals 13 residues. V lost 1 base and J lost 7, with 12 bases in between. The germline V gene encodes CDR1 SGHRS and CDR2 YFSETQ. This CDR3 is CASSLPGGREQYF. In DNA, the CDR3 is TGCGCCAGCAGCTTGCCGGGGGGCCGGGAGCAGTACTTC.

This clonotype came up many times. The chain links TRBV5-1 to TRBJ1-2; no firm D call. V lost 0 bases to trimming and J lost 6 bases, with 9 bases between them. Germline V lookup: CDR1 SGHRS, CDR2 YFSETQ. This CDR3 region has 13 residues. CDR3 in amino acids: CASSLESYDGYTF. In DNA, the CDR3 is TGCGCCAGCAGCTTGGAAAGTTACGATGGCTACACCTTC.

In its sample, this clonotype was seen many times. At one boundary the junction diverges from the germline segment, which might be a read error. The chain joins TRBV12-3 or TRBV12-4 to TRBJ2-1; TRBD2 matches 9 bases. The CDR3 is 15 residues long. CDR3 coding DNA: TGTGCCAGCAGCTTAGCGGGAGAGCGATACAATGAGCAGTTCTTC. It is translated as CASSLAGERYNEQFF.

This clonotype was detected many times. The CDR3 region is CASSPSVGKNIQYF. The DNA of the CDR3 is TGTGCCAGCAGCCCTTCCGTGGGCAAAAACATTCAGTACTTC. The gene calls are TRBV14 and TRBJ2-4; D is unclear. CDR3 size: 14 residues. V gave up 4 bases and J gave up 3 bases, with 10 bases separating them. In germline, CDR1 is SGHDN, CDR2 FVKESK.

This clonotype was counted many times. The chain employs TRBV7-9 and TRBJ2-5; TRBD1 matches 10 bases. The CDR3 is 16 residues long. Germline V CDR1 and CDR2: SEHNR, FQNEAQ (reference sequence). Trimming took 10 bases from V and 5 from J; bases not matched to a gene: 16. As DNA, the CDR3 is TGTGCCATCCCCAGGGGGACAGGGGTTACTCAGGAGACCCAGTACTTC. Residues: CAIPRGTGVTQETQYF.

As regards this clonotype: A read error is possible here, since a much larger clone lies one base away. V gene TRBV20-1 combines with J gene TRBJ2-3; 9 nucleotides line up with TRBD2. Per germline, CDR1 DFQATT and CDR2 SNEGSKA (reference sequence). V was clipped by 6 bases and J by 3 bases; unmatched bases: 7. The CDR3 runs to 14 residues. CDR3 in amino acids: CSAVAGAGTDTQYF. As DNA, the CDR3 is TGCAGTGCAGTAGCGGGAGCGGGGACAGATACGCAGTATTTT.

As to this clonotype: This may be a read error: a much more frequent sequence differs by one nucleotide. The V gene is TRBV3-1, the J gene TRBJ2-5; the D is unclear. This CDR3 contains 14 residues. CDR1 and CDR2 from the germline V gene are LGHDT and YNNKEL (reference sequence). CDR3 in amino acids: CASNQGRPRETQYF. The CDR3 coding sequence is TGTGCCAGCAACCAAGGACGCCCGCGGGAGACCCAGTACTTC.

Comment on this clonotype: One base away lies a much larger clone, so this may be a sequencing read error. Likely a read error: the CDR3 ends without its conserved phenylalanine or tryptophan. This chain joins TRBV12-3 or TRBV12-4 and TRBJ2-7, with 9 bases aligning to TRBD2. The CDR3 is 15 residues long. J gave up 1 base and V 3 bases, and 4 bases lay outside the gene matches. CDR3 sequence (DNA): TGTGCCAGCAGTTTGATAGCGGGGGCGTCCTACGAGCAGTACCTC. It is translated as CASSLIAGASYEQYL.

This clonotype was found many times. The chain employs TRBV20-1 and TRBJ2-4; D is tentatively TRBD1 or TRBD2 (5 bases each). V dropped 4 bases and J dropped 1 base, with 8 bases sitting between them. Germline lookup yields CDR1 DFQATT and CDR2 SNEGSKA (reference sequence). The CDR3 consists of 13 residues. This CDR3 is CSAMGVAKNIQYF. The CDR3 DNA sequence: TGCAGTGCTATGGGGGTGGCCAAAAACATTCAGTACTTC.

A remark on this clonotype: This may arise from a read error, as a much more abundant clone is one base away. The CDR3 carries no conserved terminal phenylalanine or tryptophan, so it likely arises from a read error. The V call is TRBV5-1, the J call TRBJ2-5, with 8 bases that match TRBD1. This CDR3 contains 15 residues. Trimming at V came to 2 bases and at J to 2 bases, leaving 5 bases not matched to a gene. Per the germline V gene, CDR1 is SGHRS and CDR2 is YFSETQ. CDR3 sequence: CASSFGQGGQETQYL. The CDR3 DNA follows: TGCGCCAGCAGCTTTGGACAGGGAGGACAAGAGACCCAGTACCTC.

As for this clonotype: A much larger clone lies one base from this, so it may be a read error. The CDR3 ends on some other residue instead of the conserved phenylalanine or tryptophan, so this is likely a read error. J is TRBJ2-3 and V is TRBV20-1; 8 bases align to TRBD2. V shed 3 bases and J 6 bases; nucleotides not matched to a gene: 5. The CDR3 loop spans 13 amino acids. In germline, CDR1 is DFQATT, CDR2 SNEGSKA (reference sequence). The CDR3 protein is CSARISGADTQYS. The CDR3 DNA reads as TGCAGTGCTAGGATTAGCGGGGCCGATACGCAGTATTCT.

Ten or more counts support this clonotype. V gene TRBV12-3 or TRBV12-4 combines with J gene TRBJ2-1; the D gene is possibly TRBD1 (7 bases). The CDR3 loop spans 16 amino acids. V lost 6 bases and J 0 bases, leaving 15 bases between the germline ends. Written as DNA, the CDR3 is TGTGCCAGCAGGAAAATTCAGGGGGGCTCCTACAATGAGCAGTTCTTC. It specifies CASRKIQGGSYNEQFF.